The clone carrying this T cell receptor (beta chain) was counted a few times. The PCR had 60 Vbeta and 13 Jbeta primers. The repertoire was sequenced with immunoSEQ multiplex PCR; TCRdb's copy has only in-frame clones and lacks some. This table has 100,000 to 150,000 clones, around 77% appearing once. The length of the CDR3 is 12 residues. CDR1 and CDR2 from the germline V gene are SNHLY and FYNNEI. V shed 10 bases and J 7 bases; nucleotides not matched to a gene: 9. The sample originates from a study of cytomegalovirus exposure and HLA in healthy donors. This chain connects TRBV2 to TRBJ1-1; 7 bases align to TRBD1. This TCR came from a woman aged 45 to 65 in good health and CMV-seronegative. The source material was PBMCs. The CDR3 loop reads CANFLGTDEAFF. The CDR3 bases are TGTGCCAACTTCCTCGGGACAGATGAAGCTTTCTTT.